Below are 27 T cell receptor beta chains sequenced from a single sample in a study of CD8+ T cells in alopecia areata. As for treatment: oral pan-JAK inhibitor, 5-10 mg twice daily. Reverse transcription of extracted RNA yielded cDNA, which provided the sequencing template. Measured with immunoSEQ multiplex PCR; TCRdb has only the in-frame clones, and not every one. This sample has more than 110,000 clones, with approximately 85% found just once. Source: CD8+ T cells sorted from blood, taken at week 4, from a patient treated with tofacitinib. These receptor sequences come from a human donor with alopecia areata.

The chain employs TRBV2 and TRBJ2-3; D is uncertain. Germline CDR1 and CDR2: SNHLY and FYNNEI. The CDR3 covers 16 residues. Trimming took off 4 bases at V and 2 bases at J, with 16 bases between the two ends. Here the CDR3 reads CASSALSTESTDTQYF. CDR3 sequence (DNA): TGTGCCAGCAGTGCCCTGTCCACAGAATCCACAGATACGCAGTATTTT. Variable domain in full (rest from reference TRBV2 and TRBJ2-3): EPEVTQTPSHQVTQMGQEVILRCVPISNHLYFYWYRQILGQKVEFLVSFYNNEISEKSEIFDDQFSVERPDGSNFTLKIRSTKLEDSAMYFCASSALSTESTDTQYFGPGTRLTVL.

The chain joins TRBV2 to TRBJ1-6; 10 bases are a match to TRBD1. J was trimmed by 7 bases and V by 8 bases; bases with no gene match: 5. Germline values: CDR1 SNHLY, CDR2 FYNNEI. This CDR3 has 14 residues. As DNA, the CDR3 is TGTGCCAGCGTGCTGGGACAGGGGAATTCACCCCTCCACTTT. Translation gives CASVLGQGNSPLHF.

The DNA for the CDR3 is TGTGCCAGCAGCGGGTCCCAGGGTGTTGGGAAAAACATTCAGTACTTC. It specifies CASSGSQGVGKNIQYF. V is TRBV9 and J is TRBJ2-4, with D perhaps TRBD1 (5 bases). The ends were cut back, 3 bases at V and 4 bases at J, with 17 bases in the middle. The CDR3 length is 16 residues. Germline CDR1 and CDR2: SGDLS and YYNGEE.

The chain is built from TRBV5-4 and TRBJ2-1, with a possible D match to TRBD1 (8 bases). Trimming shortened V by 2 bases and J by 7 bases, and 13 bases separated the two germline ends. The CDR3 runs 14 residues. Germline assignment: CDR1 SGHNT and CDR2 YYREEE (reference sequence). CDR3 nucleotide sequence: TGTGCCAGCAGCTTAAACAGGGGGGGGAATGAGCAGTTCTTC. It is translated as CASSLNRGGNEQFF.

This clone rates as medium-sized (0.01 to 0.1%). V usage is TRBV5-1 and J usage is TRBJ1-4, with 7 positions matching TRBD1. In germline, CDR1 is SGHRS, CDR2 YFSETQ. The CDR3 runs to 15 residues. The junction had 9 bases not matched to a gene; V was cut back by 2 bases and J by 8 bases. The CDR3 loop is CASSLLGQPIEKLFF. CDR3 nucleotides: TGCGCCAGCAGCTTACTGGGACAGCCGATAGAAAAACTGTTTTTT.

The chain uses TRBV7-9 and TRBJ2-1; no definite D call. V was cut by 4 bases and J by 10 bases, with 17 bases left in between. The CDR3 extends over 14 amino acids. Germline CDR1 is SEHNR and CDR2 is FQNEAQ (reference sequence). In DNA form, the CDR3 reads TGTGCCAGCAGCTGGTCGCCCGTCGTGGGGGAGCAGTTCTTC. It codes for CASSWSPVVGEQFF.

The table lists this clone with a count of one. The chain uses TRBV6-5 and TRBJ1-1; tentative D call: TRBD1 (6 bases). V was pared by 6 bases and J by 2 bases, with 7 bases between. CDR1 and CDR2 (germline): MNHEY, SVGAGI. The CDR3 length is 12 residues. This CDR3 is CASRQGNTEAFF. The CDR3, as DNA: TGTGCCAGCAGACAGGGAAACACTGAAGCTTTCTTT.

The chain employs TRBV6-4 and TRBJ2-1; D is possibly TRBD2 (7 bases). Trimming stripped 0 bases from V and 7 bases from J, with 16 bases between. CDR1 and CDR2 (germline): MRHNA, SNTAGT. The CDR3 is made up of 16 amino acids. This CDR3 is CASSDSTRGAGNEQFF. CDR3 bases: TGTGCCAGCAGTGACTCTACCCGGGGGGCCGGGAATGAGCAGTTCTTC.

The chain employs TRBV4-1 and TRBJ1-2; unclear D gene. The CDR3 spans 15 residues. V lost 0 bases and J lost 4, with 12 bases in between. Germline assignment: CDR1 MGHRA and CDR2 YSYEKL. The CDR3 coding sequence is TGCGCCAGCAGCCAAGATCCGGGAACGGGCTATGGCTACACCTTC. This sequence encodes CASSQDPGTGYGYTF.

The J gene is TRBJ1-3, the V gene TRBV7-9, with 8 bases aligning to TRBD1. Trimming removed 5 bases from V and 3 bases from J; junction bases left unmatched: 15. Germline-derived CDR1 and CDR2 are SEHNR and FQNEAQ (reference sequence). The CDR3 spans 18 residues. The CDR3 region is CASSPTPMAGGIGNTIYF. The DNA of the CDR3 is TGTGCCAGCAGCCCAACCCCCATGGCAGGGGGCATTGGAAACACCATATATTTT.

This chain uses TRBV5-4 with TRBJ2-7; 8 positions match TRBD1. Germline CDR1 is SGHNT and CDR2 is YYREEE (reference sequence). This CDR3 region has 15 residues. The V gene end was trimmed by 1 base and the J gene end by 6 bases; junction bases not matched to a gene: 9. The CDR3 spells CASSLIDRGSREQYF. The CDR3 DNA sequence: TGTGCCAGCAGCTTGATCGACAGGGGAAGCCGCGAGCAGTACTTC.

This CDR3 reads CASSLPKGSSEKLFF. CDR3 nucleotide sequence: TGTGCCAGCAGCTTACCCAAGGGAAGTAGTGAAAAACTGTTTTTT. This chain joins TRBV7-9 and TRBJ1-4; D ambiguous. The V end was cut by 2 bases, the J end by 7 bases, with 14 bases between. The CDR3 is 15 residues long. Germline loops: CDR1 SEHNR, CDR2 FQNEAQ (reference sequence).

This clone was seen a single time. The chain carries TRBV18 and TRBJ2-7; tentatively, D is TRBD1 (6 bases). The CDR3 totals 15 residues. V lost 3 bases and J lost 2, with 14 bases in between. Germline V CDR1 and CDR2: KGHSH, LQKENI. The CDR3 is CASSPTDPGAYEQYF. CDR3 coding DNA: TGTGCCAGCTCACCTACCGACCCAGGGGCCTACGAGCAGTACTTC.

In its sample, this clone was seen a few times. The J gene is TRBJ2-7, the V gene TRBV6-4; D might be TRBD1 (7 bases). The CDR3 has 16 residues. Germline assignment: CDR1 MRHNA and CDR2 SNTAGT. The V end was cut by 6 bases, the J end by 2 bases, with 20 bases between. The CDR3 bases are TGTGCCAGCAGCCCGGGGGCGCAGGGGGGAACCTACGAGCAGTACTTC. Amino acids: CASSPGAQGGTYEQYF.

The CDR3 DNA reads as TGTGCCAGCAGTTCGCCCGGGACCGACACCGGGGAGCTGTTTTTT. Its translation is CASSSPGTDTGELFF. This rearrangement joins TRBV27 to TRBJ2-2; possibly TRBD1 or TRBD2 for D (5 bases each). CDR1 and CDR2 (germline): MNHEY, SMNVEV (reference sequence). The CDR3 totals 15 residues. V gave up 4 bases and J gave up 3 bases, with 12 bases separating them.

This chain links TRBV10-3 with TRBJ2-7; D gene ambiguous. Looked up from germline, CDR1 is ENHRY and CDR2 is SYGVKD. The CDR3 spans 15 residues. V lost 3 bases to trimming and J lost 0 bases, with 12 bases between them. The CDR3 sequence: CAISDEESSSYEQYF. CDR3 nucleotide sequence: TGTGCCATCAGTGATGAGGAAAGTAGCTCCTACGAGCAGTACTTC.

The genes are TRBV29-1 and TRBJ1-1; D gene uncertain. V lost 7 bases and J 4 bases, leaving 16 bases between the germline ends. The CDR3 runs 13 residues. CDR1 is SQVTM, CDR2 ANQGSEA, per germline. DNA for the CDR3: TGCAGCGGTGAGGAAAGGGCGGGCACTGAAGCTTTCTTT. This encodes CSGEERAGTEAFF.

This clone was picked up a small number of times. The CDR3, as DNA: TGCAGCGTTGAGCCCTGGACAGGGAAGGGAGAGACCCAGTACTTC. Its translation is CSVEPWTGKGETQYF. The V and J genes are TRBV29-1 and TRBJ2-5; TRBD1 matches at 8 bases. The CDR3 contains 15 residues. Trimming at V came to 3 bases and at J to 4 bases, leaving 10 bases not matched to a gene. Germline assignment: CDR1 SQVTM and CDR2 ANQGSEA. Drawing the rest from reference TRBV29-1 and TRBJ2-5, the complete variable domain is SAVISQKPSRDICQRGTSLTIQCQVDSQVTMMFWYRQQPGQSLTLIATANQGSEATYESGFVIDKFPISRPNLTFSTLTVSNMSPEDSSIYLCSVEPWTGKGETQYFGPGTRLLVL.

The chain joins TRBV5-6 to TRBJ2-5; 11 positions match TRBD2. Germline V gene data show CDR1 as SGHDT and CDR2 as YYEEEE. The CDR3 extends over 16 amino acids. Germline trimming cut 2 bases from V and 2 bases from J; bases unmatched to any gene: 5. CDR3 sequence reads: CASSFVAGGTQETQYF. DNA of the CDR3: TGTGCCAGCAGCTTTGTAGCGGGGGGGACACAAGAGACCCAGTACTTC.

The chain carries TRBV7-9 and TRBJ2-7; no firm D call. This CDR3 region has 13 residues. Between the trimmed V and J ends, which lost 5 bases and 0 bases, there was a span of 8 bases. Germline assignment: CDR1 SEHNR and CDR2 FQNEAQ (reference sequence). The CDR3 coding sequence is TGTGCCAGCAGCGAGCCAAGCTCCTACGAGCAGTACTTC. Translating it yields CASSEPSSYEQYF.

V gene TRBV7-6 combines with J gene TRBJ1-5, with TRBD1 matching 7 bases. Trimming at V came to 8 bases and at J to 3 bases, leaving 7 bases not matched to a gene. There are 14 residues in the CDR3. Germline-derived CDR1 and CDR2 are SGHVS and FNYEAQ. CDR3 sequence (DNA): TGTGCCAGCGCCCCAGGGGGACCCAATCAGCCCCAGCATTTT. Its protein product is CASAPGGPNQPQHF.

This chain joins TRBV13 and TRBJ2-7, with 14 bases lining up with TRBD2. V was clipped by 1 base and J by 4 bases; unmatched bases: 3. The CDR3 length is 16 residues. From germline, CDR1 is PRHDT and CDR2 FYEKMQ (reference sequence). CDR3 DNA sequence: TGTGCCAGCAGCTTAGAGACTAGCGGGGGGGATTACGAGCAGTACTTC. The encoded protein is CASSLETSGGDYEQYF.

The chain has TRBV10-2 and TRBJ2-1, with D uncertain. The germline V gene encodes CDR1 WSHSY and CDR2 SAAADI. The V end was cut by 1 base, the J end by 7 bases, with 8 bases between. This CDR3 comprises 13 residues. CDR3 sequence reads: CASSEWLLNEQFF. The CDR3 DNA sequence: TGCGCCAGCAGTGAGTGGCTGCTGAATGAGCAGTTCTTC.

The V and J genes are TRBV21-1 and TRBJ1-1. TRBV21-1 is classified as a pseudogene. The CDR3 length is 14 residues. The CDR3 nucleotides are TGTGCCAGCAGCAAACCGGGGGACCACACTGAAGCTTTCTTT. Translating gives CASSKPGDHTEAFF.

The chain couples TRBV27 to TRBJ2-1; no clear D. Germline CDR1 and CDR2: MNHEY and SMNVEV (reference sequence). V was clipped by 3 bases and J by 5 bases, with 11 bases between them. The CDR3 totals 14 residues. In DNA, the CDR3 is TGTGCCAGCAGTTTCCCCGCTAGAGACAATGAGCAGTTCTTC. Amino acid sequence: CASSFPARDNEQFF.

This sequence joins TRBV7-9 and TRBJ2-7; maybe TRBD1 (6 bases). V was pared by 5 bases and J by 1 base, with 12 bases between. The CDR3 sequence is 14 residues long. CDR1 is SEHNR and CDR2 is FQNEAQ in the germline V gene (reference sequence). CDR3 coding DNA: TGTGCCAGCAGCACCGCGACAGGTTCCTACGAGCAGTACTTC. Its protein is CASSTATGSYEQYF. Looking up the rest from reference TRBV7-9 and TRBJ2-7 gives the full variable domain: DTGVSQNPRHKITKRGQNVTFRCDPISEHNRLYWYRQTLGQGPEFLTYFQNEAQLEKSRLLSDRFSAERPKGSFSTLEIQRTEQGDSAMYLCASSTATGSYEQYFGPGTRLTVT.

CDR3 protein: CASSSGVVEKLFF. Written as DNA, the CDR3 is TGTGCCAGCAGTTCCGGGGTCGTAGAAAAACTGTTTTTT. This chain connects TRBV27 to TRBJ1-4; no clear D. Germline-derived CDR1 and CDR2 are MNHEY and SMNVEV (reference sequence). CDR3 size: 13 residues. V gave up 4 bases and J gave up 8 bases, with 11 bases separating them. Based on the CDR3 plus reference TRBV27 and TRBJ1-4, the full variable domain is EAQVTQNPRYLITVTGKKLTVTCSQNMNHEYMSWYRQDPGLGLRQIYYSMNVEVTDKGDVPEGYKVSRKEKRNFPLILESPSPNQTSLYFCASSSGVVEKLFFGSGTQLSVL.